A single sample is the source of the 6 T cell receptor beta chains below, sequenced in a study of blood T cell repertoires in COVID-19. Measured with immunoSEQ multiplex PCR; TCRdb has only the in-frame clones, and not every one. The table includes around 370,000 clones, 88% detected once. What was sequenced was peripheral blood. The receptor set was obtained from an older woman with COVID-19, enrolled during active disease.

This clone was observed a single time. CDR3 loop: CASSAQDRGLTEAFF. CDR3 bases: TGTGCCAGCAGCGCTCAGGACAGGGGGCTTACTGAAGCTTTCTTT. The chain employs TRBV5-5 and TRBJ1-1; TRBD1 agrees at 11 bases. The CDR3 covers 15 residues. J was trimmed by 5 bases and V by 4 bases; bases with no gene match: 7. CDR1 and CDR2 (germline): SGHKS, YYEKEE (reference sequence).

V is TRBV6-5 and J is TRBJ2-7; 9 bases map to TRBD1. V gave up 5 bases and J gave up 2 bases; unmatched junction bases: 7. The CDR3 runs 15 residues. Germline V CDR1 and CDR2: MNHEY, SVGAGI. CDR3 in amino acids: CASSHRTGVTYEQYF. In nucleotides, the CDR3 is TGTGCCAGCAGTCACCGGACAGGGGTCACCTACGAGCAGTACTTC.

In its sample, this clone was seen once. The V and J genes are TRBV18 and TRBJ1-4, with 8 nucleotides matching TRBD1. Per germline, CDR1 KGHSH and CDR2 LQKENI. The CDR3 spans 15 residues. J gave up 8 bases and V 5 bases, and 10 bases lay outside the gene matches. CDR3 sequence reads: CASSFFGQGYEKLFF. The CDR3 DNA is TGTGCCAGCTCATTTTTTGGACAGGGTTACGAAAAACTGTTTTTT.

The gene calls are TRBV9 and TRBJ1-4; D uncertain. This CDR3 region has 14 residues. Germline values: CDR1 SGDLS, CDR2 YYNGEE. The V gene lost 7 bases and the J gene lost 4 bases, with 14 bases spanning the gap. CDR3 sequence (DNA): TGTGCCAGCCACGGTGGAGGGTATAATGAAAAACTGTTTTTT. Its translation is CASHGGGYNEKLFF.

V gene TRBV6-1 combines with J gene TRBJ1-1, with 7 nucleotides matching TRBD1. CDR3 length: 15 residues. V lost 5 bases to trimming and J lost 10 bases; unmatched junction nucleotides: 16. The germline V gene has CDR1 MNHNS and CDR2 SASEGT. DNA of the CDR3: TGTGCCAGCAGTTCCAGGGGGGATGATCTTCCGGGAGCTTTCTTT. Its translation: CASSSRGDDLPGAFF.

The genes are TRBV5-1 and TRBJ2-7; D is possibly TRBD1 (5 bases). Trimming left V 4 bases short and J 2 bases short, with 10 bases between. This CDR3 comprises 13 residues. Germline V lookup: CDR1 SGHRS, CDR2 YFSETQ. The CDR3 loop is CASSLTAAYEQYF. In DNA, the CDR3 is TGCGCCAGCAGCCTGACAGCTGCCTACGAGCAGTACTTC.